The 7 T cell receptor beta chains presented below share a single source sample, sequenced in a study of blood T cells in healthy people across ages. With a J-beta primer mix and a sample-barcoded 5' primer, a second PCR ran about 6 to 11 cycles. Using its own MiXCR run on the 5' RACE reads, TCRdb lists one record per CDR3 protein. The table includes 750,000 to 950,000 distinct CDR3 sequences, approximately 55% detected once. The sequenced sample was blood. Source of these receptors: a man at least 80 years old in good health.

Regarding this clonotype: Given a much more abundant clone one base away, this may be a read error. This chain links TRBV29-1 with TRBJ2-5; the D gene is possibly TRBD2 (6 bases). The CDR3 runs 13 residues. The V gene's germline CDR1 is SQVTM and CDR2 ANQGSEA. The CDR3 DNA reads TGCGGCGTTGAGGCGGGGCGAAGAGAGACCCAGTACTTC. Protein sequence: CGVEAGRRETQYF.

This rearrangement joins TRBV20-1 to TRBJ2-7; unclear D gene. The CDR3 contains 14 residues. V lost 2 bases to trimming and J lost 3 bases, with 14 bases between them. CDR1 DFQATT and CDR2 SNEGSKA come from the germline V gene (reference sequence). The CDR3 protein is CSARPMSLFYEQYF. CDR3 bases: TGCAGTGCTAGACCCATGTCGCTTTTCTACGAGCAGTACTTC.

This clonotype has a handful of counts. The chain joins TRBV7-6 to TRBJ2-6; TRBD1 matches 7 bases. The CDR3 runs to 16 residues. The trim removed 1 base at V and 2 bases at J, leaving 2 bases unmatched. Germline V CDR1 and CDR2: SGHVS, FNYEAQ. The CDR3 spells CASSLGQGPGANVLTF. The CDR3 DNA sequence: TGTGCCAGCAGCTTAGGACAGGGCCCTGGGGCCAACGTCCTGACTTTC.

V and J are TRBV27 and TRBJ2-7, with 9 bases that match TRBD1. Looked up from germline, CDR1 is MNHEY and CDR2 is SMNVEV (reference sequence). The CDR3 length is 15 residues. The ends lost 3 bases at V and 3 bases at J; junction bases unmatched: 6. CDR3: CASSFWDRADYEQYF. CDR3 coding DNA: TGTGCCAGCAGTTTTTGGGACAGGGCAGACTACGAGCAGTACTTC.

The rearrangement links TRBV3-1 to TRBJ2-6; unclear D gene. Trimming took 4 bases from V and 2 from J, leaving 6 bases between them. The CDR3 extends over 14 amino acids. The germline V gene has CDR1 LGHDT and CDR2 YNNKEL (reference sequence). In DNA form, the CDR3 reads TGTGCCAGCAGCCCGACTCCTGGGGCCAACGTCCTGACTTTC. Translation gives CASSPTPGANVLTF.

This chain joins TRBV7-9 and TRBJ2-7; D may be TRBD1 or TRBD2 (6 bases each). This CDR3 contains 16 residues. V was shortened by 5 bases and J by 0 bases, with 17 bases between the two germline ends. Germline V gene sequence: CDR1 SEHNR, CDR2 FQNEAQ (reference sequence). DNA for the CDR3: TGTGCCAGCAGCCCGGGGGCCTGGCCTAGCTCCTACGAGCAGTACTTC. Translation: CASSPGAWPSSYEQYF.

The genes are TRBV6-1 and TRBJ2-4; possibly TRBD1 or TRBD2 for D (5 bases each). The DNA end is more similar to TRBJ2-7, so the J call may be wrong. The germline V gene has CDR1 MNHNS and CDR2 SASEGT. The CDR3 is 15 residues long. For the CDR3, the DNA is TGTGCCAGCAGTGGGGCTAGTGGGGGTGGCTACGAGCAGTACTTC. Translation: CASSGASGGGYEQYF.